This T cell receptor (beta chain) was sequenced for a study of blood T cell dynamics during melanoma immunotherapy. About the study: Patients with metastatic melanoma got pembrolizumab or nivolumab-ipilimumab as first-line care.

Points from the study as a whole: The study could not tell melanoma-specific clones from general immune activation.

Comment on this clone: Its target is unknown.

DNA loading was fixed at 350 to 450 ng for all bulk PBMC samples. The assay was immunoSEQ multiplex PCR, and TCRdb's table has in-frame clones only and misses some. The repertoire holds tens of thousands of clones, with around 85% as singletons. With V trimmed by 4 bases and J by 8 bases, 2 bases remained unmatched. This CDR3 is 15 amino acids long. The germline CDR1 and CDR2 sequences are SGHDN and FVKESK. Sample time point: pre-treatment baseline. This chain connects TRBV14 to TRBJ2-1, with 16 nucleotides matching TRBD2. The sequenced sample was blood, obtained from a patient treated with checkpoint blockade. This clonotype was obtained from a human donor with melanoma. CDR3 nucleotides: TGTGCCAGCAGCCTCGGGACTAGCGGGAGGGATGAGCAGTTCTTC. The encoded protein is CASSLGTSGRDEQFF.